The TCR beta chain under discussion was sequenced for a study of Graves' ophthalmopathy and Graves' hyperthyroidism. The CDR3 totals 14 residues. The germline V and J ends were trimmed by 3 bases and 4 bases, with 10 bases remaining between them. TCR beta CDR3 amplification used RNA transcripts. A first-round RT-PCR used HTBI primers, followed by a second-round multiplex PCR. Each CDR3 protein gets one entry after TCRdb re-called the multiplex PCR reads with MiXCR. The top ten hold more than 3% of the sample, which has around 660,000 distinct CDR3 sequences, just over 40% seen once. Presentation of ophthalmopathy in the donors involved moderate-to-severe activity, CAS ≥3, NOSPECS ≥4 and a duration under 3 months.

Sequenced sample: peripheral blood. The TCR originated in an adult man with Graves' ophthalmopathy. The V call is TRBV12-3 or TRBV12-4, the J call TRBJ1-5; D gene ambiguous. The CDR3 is CASSFPGLNQPQHF. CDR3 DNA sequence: TGTGCCAGCAGTTTTCCCGGTTTAAATCAGCCCCAGCATTTT.